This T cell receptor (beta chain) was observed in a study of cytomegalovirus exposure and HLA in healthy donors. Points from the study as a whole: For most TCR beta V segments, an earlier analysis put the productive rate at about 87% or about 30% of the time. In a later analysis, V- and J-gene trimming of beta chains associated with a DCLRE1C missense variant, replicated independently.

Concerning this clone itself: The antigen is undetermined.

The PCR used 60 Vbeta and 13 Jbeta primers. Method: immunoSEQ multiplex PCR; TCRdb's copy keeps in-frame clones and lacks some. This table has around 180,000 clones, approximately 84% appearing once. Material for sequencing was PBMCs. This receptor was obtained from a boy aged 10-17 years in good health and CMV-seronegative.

Here the CDR3 DNA reads TGCGCCAGCAGCTTGGTAGTACCTAGCACAGATACGCAGTATTTT. Translating it yields CASSLVVPSTDTQYF. The chain employs TRBV5-1 and TRBJ2-3, with unresolved D. CDR1 and CDR2 (germline): SGHRS, YFSETQ. The V gene lost 0 bases and the J gene lost 0 bases, with 8 bases spanning the gap. The CDR3 contains 15 residues.